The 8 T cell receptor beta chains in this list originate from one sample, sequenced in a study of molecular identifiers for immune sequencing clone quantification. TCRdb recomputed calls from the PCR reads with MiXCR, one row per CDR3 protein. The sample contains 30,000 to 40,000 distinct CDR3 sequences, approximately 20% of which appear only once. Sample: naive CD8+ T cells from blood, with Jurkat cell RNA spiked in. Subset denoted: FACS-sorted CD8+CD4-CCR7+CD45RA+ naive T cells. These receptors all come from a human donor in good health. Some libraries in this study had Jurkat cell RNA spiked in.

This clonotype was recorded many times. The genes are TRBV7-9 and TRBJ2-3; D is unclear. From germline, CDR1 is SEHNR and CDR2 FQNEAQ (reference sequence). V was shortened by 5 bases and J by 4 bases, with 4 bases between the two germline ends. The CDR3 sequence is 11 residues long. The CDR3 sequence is CASSPPDTQYF. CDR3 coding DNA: TGTGCCAGCAGCCCCCCAGATACGCAGTATTTT.

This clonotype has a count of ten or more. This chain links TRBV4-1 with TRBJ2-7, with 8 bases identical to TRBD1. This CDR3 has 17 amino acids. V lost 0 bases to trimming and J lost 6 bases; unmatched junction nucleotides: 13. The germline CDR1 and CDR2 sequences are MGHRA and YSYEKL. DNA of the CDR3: TGCGCCAGCAGCCAAGAAAGTACGAGACAGGGGACTTTCGAGCAGTACTTC. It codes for CASSQESTRQGTFEQYF.

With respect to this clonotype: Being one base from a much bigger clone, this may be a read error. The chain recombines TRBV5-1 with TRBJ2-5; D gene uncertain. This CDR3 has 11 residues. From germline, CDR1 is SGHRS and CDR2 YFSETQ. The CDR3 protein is CANSFQETQYF. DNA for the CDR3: TGCGCCAACAGCTTCCAAGAGACCCAGTACTTC.

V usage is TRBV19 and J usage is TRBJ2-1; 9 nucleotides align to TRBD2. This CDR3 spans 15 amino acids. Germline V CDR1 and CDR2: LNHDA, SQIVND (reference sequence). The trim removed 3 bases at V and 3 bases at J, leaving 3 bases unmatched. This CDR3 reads CASSILAGLYNEQFF. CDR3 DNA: TGTGCCAGTAGTATCCTAGCGGGACTCTACAATGAGCAGTTCTTC.

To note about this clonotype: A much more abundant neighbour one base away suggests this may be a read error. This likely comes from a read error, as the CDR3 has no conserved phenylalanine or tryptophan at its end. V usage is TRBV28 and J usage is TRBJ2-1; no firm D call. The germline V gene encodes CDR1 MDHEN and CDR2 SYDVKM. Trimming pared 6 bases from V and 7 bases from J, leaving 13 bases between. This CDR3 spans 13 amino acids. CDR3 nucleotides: TGTGCCAGCAGGCCCGGATTACTAAATGAGCAGTTCCTC. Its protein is CASRPGLLNEQFL.

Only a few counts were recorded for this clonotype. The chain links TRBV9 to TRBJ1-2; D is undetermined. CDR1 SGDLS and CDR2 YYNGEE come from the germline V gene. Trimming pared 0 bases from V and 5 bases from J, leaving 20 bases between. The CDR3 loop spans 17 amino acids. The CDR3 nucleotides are TGTGCCAGCAGCGTAGAAGCCTCCGCCCCAACCCAGTATGGCTACACCTTC. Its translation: CASSVEASAPTQYGYTF.

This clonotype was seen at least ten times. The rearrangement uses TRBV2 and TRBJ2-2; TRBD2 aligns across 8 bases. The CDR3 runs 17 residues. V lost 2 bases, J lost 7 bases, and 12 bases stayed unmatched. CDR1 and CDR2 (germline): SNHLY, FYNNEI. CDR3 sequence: CASSEWGSGSADGELFF. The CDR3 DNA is TGTGCCAGCAGTGAATGGGGAAGCGGGAGTGCGGACGGGGAGCTGTTTTTT. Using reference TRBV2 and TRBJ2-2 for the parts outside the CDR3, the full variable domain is EPEVTQTPSHQVTQMGQEVILRCVPISNHLYFYWYRQILGQKVEFLVSFYNNEISEKSEIFDDQFSVERPDGSNFTLKIRSTKLEDSAMYFCASSEWGSGSADGELFFGEGSRLTVL.

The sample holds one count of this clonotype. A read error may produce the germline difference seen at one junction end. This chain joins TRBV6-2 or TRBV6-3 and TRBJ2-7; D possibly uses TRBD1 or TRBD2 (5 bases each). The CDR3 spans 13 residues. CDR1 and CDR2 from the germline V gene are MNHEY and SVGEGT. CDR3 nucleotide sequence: TGTGCCAGCAGCTTTGGGACCACCTACGAGCGGTACTTC. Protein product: CASSFGTTYERYF.